The 25 T cell receptor beta chains presented below share a single source sample, sequenced in a study of blood T cell repertoires in COVID-19. TCRdb keeps only in-frame clones here, not all; method: immunoSEQ multiplex PCR. The sample has about 210,000 clones, roughly nine tenths seen once. Sequenced input: peripheral blood. These TCRs come from a man in his 70s with acute or convalescent COVID-19.

The chain couples TRBV5-6 to TRBJ2-1; D possibly corresponds to TRBD2 (5 bases). The length of the CDR3 is 14 residues. The V gene lost 4 bases and the J gene lost 4 bases, with 12 bases spanning the gap. CDR1 is SGHDT, CDR2 YYEEEE, per germline. The CDR3 protein is CASSRPLDYNEQFF. The DNA for the CDR3 is TGTGCCAGCAGCAGACCACTAGATTACAATGAGCAGTTCTTC.

This clone came up once. The chain carries TRBV27 and TRBJ1-2; 9 bases are shared with TRBD1. CDR1 and CDR2 from the germline V gene are MNHEY and SMNVEV (reference sequence). With 8 bases clipped from V and 4 bases from J, the junction kept 14 bases outside the gene matches. The CDR3 extends over 16 amino acids. The CDR3 spells CASRDRAGIGGYGYTF. CDR3 in DNA: TGTGCCAGCCGGGACAGGGCTGGTATCGGGGGCTATGGCTACACCTTC.

The V and J genes are TRBV5-4 and TRBJ1-6; D uncertain. Trimming cost V 3 bases and J 0 bases, with 7 bases left between them. The length of the CDR3 is 15 residues. Germline V gene sequence: CDR1 SGHNT, CDR2 YYREEE (reference sequence). The CDR3 here is CASSSGISYNSPLHF. The CDR3 DNA sequence: TGTGCCAGCAGCTCCGGTATCTCCTATAATTCACCCCTCCACTTT. The full variable domain, with the rest looked up from reference TRBV5-4 and TRBJ1-6, is ETGVTQSPTHLIKTRGQQVTLRCSSQSGHNTVSWYQQALGQGPQFIFQYYREEENGRGNFPPRFSGLQFPNYSSELNVNALELDDSALYLCASSSGISYNSPLHFGNGTRLTVT.

The rearrangement links TRBV11-2 to TRBJ2-5; 11 positions match TRBD2. This CDR3 is 16 amino acids long. CDR1 and CDR2 from the germline V gene are SGHAT and FQNNGV. V shed 1 base and J 5 bases; nucleotides not matched to a gene: 6. This CDR3 reads CASSLVAGGPRETQYF. Here the CDR3 DNA reads TGTGCCAGCAGCTTAGTAGCGGGAGGGCCTAGGGAGACCCAGTACTTC.

This clone was found a few times. Within the sample, other DNA sequences also encode this same CDR3. The chain combines TRBV6-5 with TRBJ1-1, with TRBD1 as a possible D gene (6 bases). In germline, CDR1 is MNHEY, CDR2 SVGAGI. Deletions cut 2 bases from V and 2 bases from J, with 9 bases between. CDR3 size: 14 residues. CDR3 protein: CASSYLQGNTEAFF. DNA for the CDR3: TGTGCCAGCAGTTACCTACAGGGAAACACTGAAGCTTTCTTT.

The chain uses TRBV7-2 and TRBJ2-3; no firm D call. Germline loops: CDR1 SGHTA, CDR2 FQGNSA. The CDR3 contains 13 residues. V was clipped by 4 bases and J by 5 bases, with 10 bases between them. This chain's CDR3 is CASSSRLGDTQYF. CDR3 in DNA: TGTGCCAGCAGCTCTCGACTGGGAGATACGCAGTATTTT.

The chain links TRBV14 to TRBJ2-5, with 7 nucleotides matching TRBD2. There are 14 residues in the CDR3. V shed 2 bases and J 4 bases; nucleotides not matched to a gene: 4. CDR1 is SGHDN, CDR2 FVKESK, per germline. The CDR3 region has the DNA TGTGCCAGCAGCCAATCGGGAGGTAGAGAGACCCAGTACTTC. Translation: CASSQSGGRETQYF.

V usage is TRBV12-3 or TRBV12-4 and J usage is TRBJ2-5, with 8 bases aligning to TRBD1. V lost 6 bases, J lost 3 bases, and 3 bases stayed unmatched. The CDR3 has 13 residues. CDR3 residues: CASRPTGEETQYF. The CDR3 coding sequence is TGTGCCAGCAGACCGACAGGGGAAGAGACCCAGTACTTC.

This clone was recorded only once. The rearrangement uses TRBV28 and TRBJ2-7; 10 bases align to TRBD2. Germline V gene data show CDR1 as MDHEN and CDR2 as SYDVKM. This CDR3 comprises 13 residues. V shed 8 bases, J shed 2 bases, and the junction held 3 bases outside the gene matches. Here the CDR3 reads CASRLAGAYEQYF. CDR3 coding DNA: TGTGCCAGCCGTCTAGCGGGAGCCTACGAGCAGTACTTC. Full variable domain (rest looked up from reference TRBV28 and TRBJ2-7): DVKVTQSSRYLVKRTGEKVFLECVQDMDHENMFWYRQDPGLGLRLIYFSYDVKMKEKGDIPEGYSVSREKKERFSLILESASTNQTSMYLCASRLAGAYEQYFGPGTRLTVT.

The rearrangement joins TRBV7-8 to TRBJ2-1; 11 bases agree with TRBD2. The germline CDR1 and CDR2 sequences are SGHVS and FQNEAQ. The V and J ends lost 5 bases and 3 bases, in that order; junction bases with no gene match: 3. This CDR3 comprises 15 residues. The CDR3 region is CASSKTSGSYNEQFF. DNA of the CDR3: TGTGCCAGCAGCAAAACTAGCGGGAGCTACAATGAGCAGTTCTTC.

The chain employs TRBV19 and TRBJ2-3; maybe TRBD2 (7 bases). Germline lookup yields CDR1 LNHDA and CDR2 SQIVND (reference sequence). V was cut by 4 bases and J by 2 bases, with 16 bases left in between. The CDR3 extends over 16 amino acids. The CDR3 DNA follows: TGTGCCAGTAGTAGGGGGGGCGGGACTCTCACAGATACGCAGTATTTT. Translated, it gives CASSRGGGTLTDTQYF.

In the case of this clone: Other DNA variants within this sample encode the same CDR3. V and J are TRBV28 and TRBJ1-5, with 10 bases aligning to TRBD1. Germline V CDR1 and CDR2: MDHEN, SYDVKM. Trimming cost V 5 bases and J 4 bases; bases outside gene matches: 8. The CDR3 loop spans 16 amino acids. CDR3 bases: TGTGCCAGCAGTCCACCACGGACAGGGGGGAATCAGCCCCAGCATTTT. Its protein product is CASSPPRTGGNQPQHF.

The chain combines TRBV2 with TRBJ1-6; 7 nucleotides line up with TRBD1. The CDR3 is made up of 14 amino acids. Germline loops: CDR1 SNHLY, CDR2 FYNNEI. V lost 8 bases and J lost 5; bases outside the gene matches: 6. The CDR3 loop reads CASWKGQNNSPLHF. DNA for the CDR3: TGTGCCAGCTGGAAGGGACAGAATAATTCACCCCTCCACTTT.

DNA for the CDR3: TGTGCCAGCAGCTTCTCAGGGGGCTATAATTCACCCCTCCACTTT. Translated, it gives CASSFSGGYNSPLHF. The V gene is TRBV7-3, the J gene TRBJ1-6; 7 bases fit TRBD1. V was pared by 3 bases and J by 3 bases, with 2 bases of the junction left unmatched. The CDR3 runs to 15 residues. Looked up from germline, CDR1 is SGHTA and CDR2 is FQGTGA.

The rearrangement links TRBV27 to TRBJ2-2, with a tentative D call TRBD1 (5 bases). The CDR3 consists of 15 residues. Germline-derived CDR1 and CDR2 are MNHEY and SMNVEV (reference sequence). The V and J ends lost 2 bases and 2 bases respectively, with 9 bases between them. This CDR3 is CASSLQGRNTGELFF. The DNA of the CDR3 is TGTGCCAGCAGTTTACAGGGAAGAAACACCGGGGAGCTGTTTTTT.

For the CDR3, the DNA is TGTGCCAGCAGCCTGGAGGGAGGATCCTACGAGCAGTACTTC. Translation gives CASSLEGGSYEQYF. The rearrangement uses TRBV6-5 and TRBJ2-7; TRBD2 might be the D (6 bases). Germline V CDR1 and CDR2: MNHEY, SVGAGI. This CDR3 is 14 amino acids long. The V gene lost 6 bases and the J gene lost 1 base, with 13 bases spanning the gap.

The gene calls are TRBV28 and TRBJ1-5, with 10 nucleotides matching TRBD1. Germline values: CDR1 MDHEN, CDR2 SYDVKM. V was pared by 6 bases and J by 1 base, with 3 bases of the junction left unmatched. This CDR3 spans 15 amino acids. CDR3 bases: TGTGCCAGCAGAAGACAGGGGGCGAGCAATCAGCCCCAGCATTTT. Its protein is CASRRQGASNQPQHF.

The genes are TRBV14 and TRBJ1-3; D gene unclear. Deletions cut 3 bases from V and 0 bases from J, with 9 bases between. CDR1 and CDR2 (germline): SGHDN, FVKESK. This CDR3 is 15 amino acids long. Here the CDR3 reads CASSQGLRSGNTIYF. CDR3 bases: TGTGCCAGCAGCCAGGGCCTCCGCTCTGGAAACACCATATATTTT. Looking up the rest from reference TRBV14 and TRBJ1-3 gives the full variable domain: EAGVTQFPSHSVIEKGQTVTLRCDPISGHDNLYWYRRVMGKEIKFLLHFVKESKQDESGMPNNRFLAERTGGTYSTLKVQPAELEDSGVYFCASSQGLRSGNTIYFGEGSWLTVV.

The chain has TRBV4-3 and TRBJ2-1; 10 bases map to TRBD2. CDR1 and CDR2 from the germline V gene are LGHNA and YSLEER. V gave up 3 bases and J gave up 2 bases; unmatched junction bases: 4. The CDR3 length is 16 residues. CDR3 in amino acids: CASSHFLAGAYNEQFF. In DNA form, the CDR3 reads TGCGCCAGCAGCCACTTTCTAGCGGGAGCCTACAATGAGCAGTTCTTC.

V usage is TRBV15 and J usage is TRBJ1-1; 8 bases are a match to TRBD1. Trimming cost V 3 bases and J 5 bases; bases outside gene matches: 5. Per germline, CDR1 LNHNV and CDR2 YYDKDF (reference sequence). CDR3 length: 14 residues. The DNA for the CDR3 is TGTGCCACCAGCAGCCGACAGGGGAGGACTGAAGCTTTCTTT. It encodes CATSSRQGRTEAFF.

V usage is TRBV10-3 and J usage is TRBJ2-7, with no clear D. The CDR3 totals 14 residues. Germline CDR1 reads ENHRY; CDR2 reads SYGVKD. Trimming cost V 4 bases and J 0 bases, with 10 bases left between them. For the CDR3, the DNA is TGTGCCATCAGTGCGGTGGTTGGCTCCTACGAGCAGTACTTC. Its translation is CAISAVVGSYEQYF.

The chain combines TRBV6-1 with TRBJ2-1; D is uncertain. V lost 2 bases and J lost 6, with 14 bases in between. The CDR3 extends over 15 amino acids. Germline V gene data show CDR1 as MNHNS and CDR2 as SASEGT. The CDR3 region is CASSETPESGNEQFF. The CDR3 DNA follows: TGTGCCAGCAGTGAAACCCCAGAATCAGGCAATGAGCAGTTCTTC.

The V gene is TRBV20-1, the J gene TRBJ2-1; D perhaps matches TRBD2 (5 bases). This CDR3 comprises 11 residues. The germline V gene encodes CDR1 DFQATT and CDR2 SNEGSKA (reference sequence). Deletions cut 5 bases from V and 3 bases from J, with 5 bases between. The CDR3 is CSARDYNEQFF. The CDR3 DNA reads as TGCAGTGCTCGGGACTACAATGAGCAGTTCTTC.

A word on this clone: A read error may account for a junction end that differs from germline. The chain uses TRBV15 and TRBJ1-2; 7 nucleotides line up with TRBD1. Germline V lookup: CDR1 LNHNV, CDR2 YYDKDF (reference sequence). The CDR3 contains 15 residues. The CDR3 loop is CATSRDRTGRYDYTF. In DNA form, the CDR3 reads TGTGCCACCAGCAGAGATAGGACAGGACGCTATGACTACACCTTC.

The sample holds one count of this clone. The chain couples TRBV6-6 to TRBJ1-3; 7 bases are a match to TRBD1. Germline values: CDR1 MNHNY, CDR2 SVGAGI (reference sequence). The trim removed 6 bases at V and 2 bases at J, leaving 4 bases unmatched. The length of the CDR3 is 14 residues. The CDR3 loop reads CASSRDRAGNTIYF. CDR3 nucleotide sequence: TGTGCCAGCAGCCGCGACAGGGCTGGAAACACCATATATTTT.